These 17 T cell receptor beta chains originate from one sample sequenced in a study of T cell clones after liver transplantation. The protocol was immunoSEQ multiplex PCR, while the TCRdb copy is restricted to in-frame clones and leaves out a portion. The sample has about 80,000 clones, roughly 80% seen once. The sequenced sample was CD4+ T cells from blood, obtained 46 months after liver transplant. All receptors come from a human patient who received a liver transplant. Some T cells may have originated in the graft donor.

In its sample, this clone was seen a few times. The chain recombines TRBV28 with TRBJ2-1; 9 positions agree with TRBD2. CDR1 MDHEN and CDR2 SYDVKM come from the germline V gene. The CDR3 spans 15 residues. Unmatched junction bases numbered 2, after V lost 3 bases and J lost 2 bases. CDR3 coding DNA: TGTGCCAGCAGTTTCTTAGCGGGGGCCTACAATGAGCAGTTCTTC. Translated: CASSFLAGAYNEQFF.

The V call is TRBV28, the J call TRBJ1-5; TRBD1 aligns across 8 bases. The germline V gene has CDR1 MDHEN and CDR2 SYDVKM. CDR3 length equals 20 residues. V dropped 3 bases and J dropped 7; count of bases not matched to a gene: 23. The CDR3 DNA reads TGTGCCAGCAGTTTCAGTATGGGAAGCGGACAGGGCCATGGGGGGCAGCCCCAGCATTTT. This codes for CASSFSMGSGQGHGGQPQHF.

The rearrangement joins TRBV7-2 to TRBJ2-1; D is possibly TRBD1 (6 bases). CDR1 and CDR2 from the germline V gene are SGHTA and FQGNSA. Trimming removed 6 bases from V and 3 bases from J, with 12 bases in between. This CDR3 comprises 14 residues. The CDR3 nucleotides are TGTGCCAGCAGTATCAGGGGCCTCTACAATGAGCAGTTCTTC. It is translated as CASSIRGLYNEQFF.

V and J are TRBV29-1 and TRBJ1-1, with D possibly TRBD1 on 5 matching bases. This CDR3 has 11 amino acids. The V gene lost 7 bases and the J gene lost 6 bases, with 12 bases spanning the gap. The V gene's germline CDR1 is SQVTM and CDR2 ANQGSEA. The CDR3 loop is CSGQGLAEAFF. The DNA of the CDR3 is TGCAGCGGTCAGGGTCTCGCTGAAGCTTTCTTT. Variable domain in full (rest from reference TRBV29-1 and TRBJ1-1): SAVISQKPSRDICQRGTSLTIQCQVDSQVTMMFWYRQQPGQSLTLIATANQGSEATYESGFVIDKFPISRPNLTFSTLTVSNMSPEDSSIYLCSGQGLAEAFFGQGTRLTVV.

The chain carries TRBV5-4 and TRBJ2-1; the D gene is possibly TRBD1 (6 bases). The CDR3 contains 14 residues. Trimming removed 4 bases from V and 3 bases from J, with 11 bases in between. CDR1 SGHNT and CDR2 YYREEE come from the germline V gene (reference sequence). The CDR3 DNA reads as TGTGCCAGCAGCCCTGGCAGGGGCTACAATGAGCAGTTCTTC. Its translation is CASSPGRGYNEQFF.

This chain joins TRBV7-9 and TRBJ2-7; weak D call: TRBD1 (6 bases). Germline CDR1 and CDR2: SEHNR and FQNEAQ (reference sequence). This CDR3 region has 14 residues. Trimming shortened V by 3 bases and J by 3 bases, and 12 bases separated the two germline ends. The CDR3 loop is CASSLGTSNYEQYF. In DNA, the CDR3 is TGTGCCAGCAGCTTGGGGACATCAAACTACGAGCAGTACTTC. Supplemented by reference TRBV7-9 and TRBJ2-7, the full variable domain reads DTGVSQNPRHKITKRGQNVTFRCDPISEHNRLYWYRQTLGQGPEFLTYFQNEAQLEKSRLLSDRFSAERPKGSFSTLEIQRTEQGDSAMYLCASSLGTSNYEQYFGPGTRLTVT.

In DNA, the CDR3 is TGTGCCAGCAGTGAAGAGGGGCCGGTTGGCACTGAAGCTTTCTTT. This encodes CASSEEGPVGTEAFF. The V and J genes are TRBV6-1 and TRBJ1-1; maybe TRBD1 (5 bases). Trimming took off 1 base at V and 4 bases at J, with 13 bases between the two ends. Germline CDR1 reads MNHNS; CDR2 reads SASEGT. The CDR3 runs to 15 residues.

The V call is TRBV19, the J call TRBJ2-7; D perhaps matches TRBD2 (6 bases). The ends were cut back, 5 bases at V and 4 bases at J, with 18 bases in the middle. CDR3 length equals 15 residues. CDR1 is LNHDA and CDR2 is SQIVND in the germline V gene (reference sequence). The CDR3: CASSPERASMYEQYF. In DNA, the CDR3 is TGTGCCAGTAGTCCAGAGCGGGCCTCGATGTACGAGCAGTACTTC.

The gene calls are TRBV29-1 and TRBJ1-4; TRBD1 agrees at 9 bases. Germline V gene sequence: CDR1 SQVTM, CDR2 ANQGSEA. This CDR3 has 13 amino acids. With V trimmed by 4 bases and J by 5 bases, 2 bases remained unmatched. The CDR3 spells CSVGGTGNEKLFF. The CDR3 DNA reads TGCAGCGTTGGGGGGACAGGGAATGAAAAACTGTTTTTT. The entire variable domain, with the rest obtained from reference TRBV29-1 and TRBJ1-4, is as follows: SAVISQKPSRDICQRGTSLTIQCQVDSQVTMMFWYRQQPGQSLTLIATANQGSEATYESGFVIDKFPISRPNLTFSTLTVSNMSPEDSSIYLCSVGGTGNEKLFFGSGTQLSVL.

This clone was picked up one time. The rearrangement uses TRBV15 and TRBJ2-1, with 7 bases that match TRBD1. Trimming took 5 bases from V and 3 from J; bases not matched to a gene: 7. The germline gives CDR1 LNHNV, CDR2 YYDKDF (reference sequence). The CDR3 is 15 amino acids. CDR3 in amino acids: CATSQRQGVYNEQFF. The CDR3 DNA follows: TGTGCCACCAGCCAAAGGCAGGGGGTCTACAATGAGCAGTTCTTC.

The chain is built from TRBV7-3 and TRBJ2-3, with 8 bases that match TRBD2. The germline V gene encodes CDR1 SGHTA and CDR2 FQGTGA. There are 17 residues in the CDR3. V was pared by 1 base and J by 3 bases, with 9 bases of the junction left unmatched. CDR3 sequence: CASSLRGPAGVTDTQYF. Here the CDR3 DNA reads TGTGCCAGCAGCTTAAGGGGGCCAGCGGGAGTTACAGATACGCAGTATTTT. Full variable domain (remainder filled in from reference TRBV7-3 and TRBJ2-3): GAGVSQTPSNKVTEKGKYVELRCDPISGHTALYWYRQSLGQGPEFLIYFQGTGAADDSGLPNDRFFAVRPEGSVSTLKIQRTERGDSAVYLCASSLRGPAGVTDTQYFGPGTRLTVL.

The V and J genes are TRBV25-1 and TRBJ1-3, with no clear D. This CDR3 is built from 14 residues. The germline gives CDR1 MGHDK, CDR2 SYGVNS. V dropped 4 bases and J dropped 8 bases, with 15 bases sitting between them. CDR3 bases: TGTGCCAGCAGTGCGCCGTCAGAGGGAGACACCATATATTTT. Its protein is CASSAPSEGDTIYF.

This chain joins TRBV5-1 and TRBJ2-7, with 7 bases lining up with TRBD2. The CDR3 totals 16 residues. Germline V gene lookup returns CDR1 SGHRS and CDR2 YFSETQ. Germline trimming cut 1 base from V and 0 bases from J; bases unmatched to any gene: 7. The CDR3 loop reads CASSLRPAGSSYEQYF. The CDR3 DNA reads as TGCGCCAGCAGCTTGAGGCCAGCGGGAAGCTCCTACGAGCAGTACTTC.

The rearrangement joins TRBV10-3 to TRBJ1-1; D might be TRBD1 (5 bases). Trimming removed 0 bases from V and 11 bases from J, with 16 bases in between. CDR3 length equals 14 residues. The V gene's germline CDR1 is ENHRY and CDR2 SYGVKD. The CDR3: CAISESVIGAGAFF. The CDR3, as DNA: TGTGCCATCAGTGAGTCGGTTATCGGGGCGGGGGCTTTCTTT.

This chain joins TRBV2 and TRBJ2-3, with D perhaps TRBD1 (5 bases). From germline, CDR1 is SNHLY and CDR2 FYNNEI. The CDR3 consists of 15 residues. Trimming removed 0 bases at V and 10 bases at J, with 17 bases between. The CDR3 bases are TGTGCCAGCAGTGAAGCGGACACTGGTGAAGTGCCGCAGTATTTT. Its protein is CASSEADTGEVPQYF.

The genes are TRBV10-3 and TRBJ2-3, with D tentatively TRBD2 (6 bases). In germline, CDR1 is ENHRY, CDR2 SYGVKD. The CDR3 is 13 amino acids. Trimming took off 3 bases at V and 8 bases at J, with 12 bases between the two ends. The CDR3 region is CAISEIAEGTQYF. The CDR3, as DNA: TGTGCCATCAGTGAAATAGCGGAGGGTACGCAGTATTTT.

J is TRBJ2-7 and V is TRBV6-5, with TRBD2 identical over 7 bases. Germline V gene data show CDR1 as MNHEY and CDR2 as SVGAGI. The CDR3 has 13 residues. The V and J ends lost 5 bases and 4 bases, in that order; junction bases with no gene match: 5. The CDR3: CASSPAGRYEQYF. As DNA, the CDR3 is TGTGCCAGCAGTCCGGCCGGGAGGTACGAGCAGTACTTC.